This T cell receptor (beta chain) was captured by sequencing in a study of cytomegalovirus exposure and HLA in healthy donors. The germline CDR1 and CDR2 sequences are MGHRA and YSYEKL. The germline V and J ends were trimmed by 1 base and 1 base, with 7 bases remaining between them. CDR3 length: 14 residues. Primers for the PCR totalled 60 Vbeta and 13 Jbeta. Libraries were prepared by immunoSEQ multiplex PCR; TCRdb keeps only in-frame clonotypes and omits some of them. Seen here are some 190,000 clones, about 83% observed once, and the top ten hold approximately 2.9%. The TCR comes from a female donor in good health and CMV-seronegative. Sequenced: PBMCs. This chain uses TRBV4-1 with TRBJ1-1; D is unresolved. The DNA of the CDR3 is TGCGCCAGCAGCCAAGTTGCGGGGAACACTGAAGCTTTCTTT. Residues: CASSQVAGNTEAFF.